This T cell receptor beta chain emerged from a study of immune heterogeneity within non-small cell lung tumors. Study-wide background: Histologically, several tumors were squamous cell carcinomas and approximately 9 were non-squamous carcinomas. The remaining 1 tumor was not otherwise specified.

For the TCR beta CDR3, multiplex PCR with 32 V and 13 J primers performed the amplification. Via MiXCR, TCRdb re-called the multiplex PCR reads, giving one row per CDR3 protein. The data show roughly 8,900 distinct CDR3 sequences, around 29% seen once. Note on this clonotype: A much larger clone lies a single base off, so this may be a read error.

Genomic DNA extracted from bulk tumor tissue served as template. A total of about 0.6 ug was used per sample. During surgery, each primary tumor gave multiple biopsies spaced as far apart as possible. Patients had untreated, newly diagnosed non-small cell lung cancer and underwent curative surgery. The donors were patients with newly diagnosed non-small cell lung cancer undergoing curative-intent surgery. Germline CDR1 DFQATT, CDR2 SNEGSKA (reference sequence). The CDR3 spans 15 residues. The receptor comes from a man aged 60 to 69 with non-small cell lung cancer. The sequenced sample was lung tumor tissue. The rearrangement links TRBV20-1 to TRBJ2-2; D perhaps matches TRBD2 (5 bases). The CDR3 protein is CSASPPPVNTGELSF. The DNA for the CDR3 is TGCAGTGCTAGCCCCCCGCCGGTGAACACCGGGGAGCTGTCTTTT.